The clone carrying this T cell receptor beta chain was observed a few times. Its matching antigen is unknown. Peripheral blood, about 10 milliliters per donor, was collected. The CDR3 totals 14 residues. Between the trimmed V and J ends, which lost 5 bases and 2 bases, there was a span of 11 bases. Germline V gene sequence: CDR1 LGHDT, CDR2 YNNKEL (reference sequence). With a J-beta primer mix and a sample-barcoded 5' primer, a second PCR ran 7 to 11 cycles. The authors tagged each cDNA molecule using a template-switch adaptor with 12 random nucleotides. TCRdb analysed the 5' RACE reads with MiXCR anew, one entry per CDR3 protein. Among about 970,000 distinct CDR3 sequences listed, roughly half were seen once. The data are from a study of blood T cells in healthy people across ages. Study results and limitations: The recorded TCR beta diversity per million T cells decreased in a roughly linear manner with age.

Input material: blood. V is TRBV3-1 and J is TRBJ2-3, with D uncertain. The clonotype was recovered from a woman aged 55-70 years in good health. This CDR3 reads CASSNARDTDTQYF. DNA for the CDR3: TGTGCCAGCAGCAACGCTAGGGACACAGATACGCAGTATTTT.